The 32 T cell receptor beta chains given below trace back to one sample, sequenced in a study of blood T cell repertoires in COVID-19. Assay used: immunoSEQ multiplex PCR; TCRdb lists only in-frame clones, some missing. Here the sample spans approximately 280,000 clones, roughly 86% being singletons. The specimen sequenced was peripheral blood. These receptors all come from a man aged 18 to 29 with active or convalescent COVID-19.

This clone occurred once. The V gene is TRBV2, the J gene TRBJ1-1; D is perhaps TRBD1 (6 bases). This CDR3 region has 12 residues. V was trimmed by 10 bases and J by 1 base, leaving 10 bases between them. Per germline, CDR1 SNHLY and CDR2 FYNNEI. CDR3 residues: CAILDRNTEAFF. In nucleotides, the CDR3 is TGTGCCATCCTGGACAGGAACACTGAAGCTTTCTTT.

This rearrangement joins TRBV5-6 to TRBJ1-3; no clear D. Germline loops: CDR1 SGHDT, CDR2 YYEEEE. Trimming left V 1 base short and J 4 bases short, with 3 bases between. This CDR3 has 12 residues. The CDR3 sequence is CASSLPGNTIYF. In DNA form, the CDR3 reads TGTGCCAGCAGCTTGCCGGGAAACACCATATATTTT.

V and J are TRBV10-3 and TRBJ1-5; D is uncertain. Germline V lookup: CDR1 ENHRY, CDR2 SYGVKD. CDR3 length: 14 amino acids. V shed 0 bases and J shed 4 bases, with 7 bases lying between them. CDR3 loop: CAISESGGNQPQHF. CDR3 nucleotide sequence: TGTGCCATCAGTGAGTCTGGAGGTAATCAGCCCCAGCATTTT.

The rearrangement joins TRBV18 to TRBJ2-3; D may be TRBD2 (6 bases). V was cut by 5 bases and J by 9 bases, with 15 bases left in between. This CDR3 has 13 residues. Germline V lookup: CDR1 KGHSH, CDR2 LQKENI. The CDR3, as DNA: TGTGCCAGCTCAAGTAAGGAGGGTAACACGCAGTATTTT. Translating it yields CASSSKEGNTQYF. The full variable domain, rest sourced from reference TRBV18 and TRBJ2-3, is NAGVMQNPRHLVRRRGQEARLRCSPMKGHSHVYWYRQLPEEGLKFMVYLQKENIIDESGMPKERFSAEFPKEGPSILRIQQVVRGDSAAYFCASSSKEGNTQYFGPGTRLTVL.

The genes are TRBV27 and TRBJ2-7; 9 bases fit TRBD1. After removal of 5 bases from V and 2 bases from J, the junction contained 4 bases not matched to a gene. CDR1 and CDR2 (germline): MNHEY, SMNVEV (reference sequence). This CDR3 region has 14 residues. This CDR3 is CASSTQGAPYEQYF. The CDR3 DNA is TGTGCCAGCAGTACACAGGGGGCCCCCTACGAGCAGTACTTC.

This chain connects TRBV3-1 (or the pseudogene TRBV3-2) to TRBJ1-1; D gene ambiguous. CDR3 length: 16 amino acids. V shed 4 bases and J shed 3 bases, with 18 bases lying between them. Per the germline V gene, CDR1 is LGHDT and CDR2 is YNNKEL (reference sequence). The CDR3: CASSPPWEGRYTEAFF. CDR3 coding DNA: TGTGCCAGCAGCCCCCCATGGGAAGGGAGGTACACTGAAGCTTTCTTT.

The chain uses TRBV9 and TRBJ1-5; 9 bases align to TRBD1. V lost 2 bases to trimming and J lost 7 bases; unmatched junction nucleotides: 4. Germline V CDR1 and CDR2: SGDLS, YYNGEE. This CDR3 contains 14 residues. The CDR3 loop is CASSVTGGGQPQHF. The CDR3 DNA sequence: TGTGCCAGCAGCGTTACAGGGGGCGGCCAGCCCCAGCATTTT.

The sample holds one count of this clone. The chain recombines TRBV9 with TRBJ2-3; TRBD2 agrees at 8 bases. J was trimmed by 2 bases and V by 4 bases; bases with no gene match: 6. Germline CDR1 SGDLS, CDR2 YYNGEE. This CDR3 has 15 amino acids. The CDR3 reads CASSRSGGITDTQYF. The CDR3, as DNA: TGTGCCAGCAGCCGGAGCGGGGGAATCACAGATACGCAGTATTTT.

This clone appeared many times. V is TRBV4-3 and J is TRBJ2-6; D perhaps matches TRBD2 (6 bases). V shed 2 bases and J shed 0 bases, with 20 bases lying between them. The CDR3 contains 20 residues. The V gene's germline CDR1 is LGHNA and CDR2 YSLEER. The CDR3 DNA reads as TGCGCCAGCAGCCAACGCCCAGGGAGGTTCAAATTCTCTGGGGCCAACGTCCTGACTTTC. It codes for CASSQRPGRFKFSGANVLTF.

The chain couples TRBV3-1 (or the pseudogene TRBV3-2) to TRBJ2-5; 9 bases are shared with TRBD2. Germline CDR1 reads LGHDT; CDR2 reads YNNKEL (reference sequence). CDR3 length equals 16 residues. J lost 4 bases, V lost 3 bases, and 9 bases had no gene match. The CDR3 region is CASSQDTGTSRETQYF. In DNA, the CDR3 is TGTGCCAGCAGCCAGGATACCGGGACTAGCAGAGAGACCCAGTACTTC.

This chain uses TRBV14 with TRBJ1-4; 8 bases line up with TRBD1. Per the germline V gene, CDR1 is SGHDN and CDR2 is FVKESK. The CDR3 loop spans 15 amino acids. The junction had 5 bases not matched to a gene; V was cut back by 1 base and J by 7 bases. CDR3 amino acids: CASSQGQGTFEKLFF. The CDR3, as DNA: TGTGCCAGCAGCCAAGGACAGGGGACTTTTGAAAAACTGTTTTTT. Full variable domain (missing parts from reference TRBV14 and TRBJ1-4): EAGVTQFPSHSVIEKGQTVTLRCDPISGHDNLYWYRRVMGKEIKFLLHFVKESKQDESGMPNNRFLAERTGGTYSTLKVQPAELEDSGVYFCASSQGQGTFEKLFFGSGTQLSVL.

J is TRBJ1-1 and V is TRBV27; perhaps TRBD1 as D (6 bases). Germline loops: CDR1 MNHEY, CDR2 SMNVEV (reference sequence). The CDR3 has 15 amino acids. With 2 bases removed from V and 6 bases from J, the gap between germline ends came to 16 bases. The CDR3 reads CASSLQGGGLPEAFF. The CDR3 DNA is TGTGCCAGCAGTTTACAGGGCGGGGGGCTGCCTGAAGCTTTCTTT.

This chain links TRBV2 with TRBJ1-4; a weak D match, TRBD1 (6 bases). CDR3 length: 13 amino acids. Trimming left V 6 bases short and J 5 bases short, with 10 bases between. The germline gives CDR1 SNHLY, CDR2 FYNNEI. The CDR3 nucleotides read TGTGCCAGCAGACGTGACAGGAATGAAAAACTGTTTTTT. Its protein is CASRRDRNEKLFF.

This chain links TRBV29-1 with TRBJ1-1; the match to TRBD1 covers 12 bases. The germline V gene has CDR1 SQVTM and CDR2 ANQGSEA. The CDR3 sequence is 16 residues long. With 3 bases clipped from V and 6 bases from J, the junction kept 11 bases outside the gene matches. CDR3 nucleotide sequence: TGCAGCGTTGAGGGGGGACAGGGGGCAAGGTACGCTGAAGCTTTCTTT. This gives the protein CSVEGGQGARYAEAFF.

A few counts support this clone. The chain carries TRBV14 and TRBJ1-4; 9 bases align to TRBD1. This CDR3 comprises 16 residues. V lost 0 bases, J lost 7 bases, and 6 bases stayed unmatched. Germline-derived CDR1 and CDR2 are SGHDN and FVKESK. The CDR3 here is CASSQDYRGPGEKLFF. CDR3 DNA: TGTGCCAGCAGCCAAGATTACAGGGGGCCGGGTGAAAAACTGTTTTTT.

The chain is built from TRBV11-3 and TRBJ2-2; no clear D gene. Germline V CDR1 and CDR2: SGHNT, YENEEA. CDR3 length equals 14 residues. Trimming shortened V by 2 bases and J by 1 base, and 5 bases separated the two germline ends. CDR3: CASSLQWNTGELFF. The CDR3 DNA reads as TGTGCCAGCAGCTTACAGTGGAACACCGGGGAGCTGTTTTTT.

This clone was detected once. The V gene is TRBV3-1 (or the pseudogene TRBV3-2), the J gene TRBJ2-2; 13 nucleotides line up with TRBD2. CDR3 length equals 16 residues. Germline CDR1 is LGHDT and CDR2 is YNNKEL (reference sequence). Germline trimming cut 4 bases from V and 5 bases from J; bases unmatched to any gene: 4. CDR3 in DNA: TGTGCCAGCAGCCGACGGACTAGCGGGGGAACCGGGGAGCTGTTTTTT. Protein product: CASSRRTSGGTGELFF.

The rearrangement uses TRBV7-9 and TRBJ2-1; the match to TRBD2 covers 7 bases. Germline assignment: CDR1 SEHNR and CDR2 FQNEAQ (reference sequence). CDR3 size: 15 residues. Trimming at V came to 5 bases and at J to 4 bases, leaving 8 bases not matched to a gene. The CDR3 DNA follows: TGTGCCAGCAGCCTGGGGACTACTATGTACAATGAGCAGTTCTTC. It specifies CASSLGTTMYNEQFF.

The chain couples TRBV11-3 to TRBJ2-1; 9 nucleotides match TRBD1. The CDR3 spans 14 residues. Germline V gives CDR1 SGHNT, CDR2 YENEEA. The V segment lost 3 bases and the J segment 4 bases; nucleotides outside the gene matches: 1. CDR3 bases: TGTGCCAGCAGCTTGGGACAGGGTTACAATGAGCAGTTCTTC. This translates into CASSLGQGYNEQFF.

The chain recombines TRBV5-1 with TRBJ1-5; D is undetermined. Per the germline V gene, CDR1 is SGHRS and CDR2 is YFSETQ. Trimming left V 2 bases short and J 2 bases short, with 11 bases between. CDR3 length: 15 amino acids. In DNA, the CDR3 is TGCGCCAGCAGCTTAACGGGGAATCGCAATCAGCCCCAGCATTTT. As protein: CASSLTGNRNQPQHF. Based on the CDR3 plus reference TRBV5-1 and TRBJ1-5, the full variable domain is KAGVTQTPRYLIKTRGQQVTLSCSPISGHRSVSWYQQTPGQGLQFLFEYFSETQRNKGNFPGRFSGRQFSNSRSEMNVSTLELGDSALYLCASSLTGNRNQPQHFGDGTRLSIL.

In DNA form, the CDR3 reads TGTGCCAGCAGTCCGGGACAGGGGTCCTACGAGCAGTACTTC. Translation: CASSPGQGSYEQYF. This chain links TRBV6-5 with TRBJ2-7; 10 bases map to TRBD1. From germline, CDR1 is MNHEY and CDR2 SVGAGI. The J segment lost 1 base and the V segment lost 5 bases, leaving 2 bases of the junction unmatched. CDR3 length: 14 residues.

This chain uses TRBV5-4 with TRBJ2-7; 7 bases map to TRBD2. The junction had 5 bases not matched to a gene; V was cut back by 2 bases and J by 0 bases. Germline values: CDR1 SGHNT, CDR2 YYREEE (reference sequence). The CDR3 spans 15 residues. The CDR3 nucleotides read TGTGCCAGCAGCTTAGAGCGGGGCAGCTCCTACGAGCAGTACTTC. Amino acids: CASSLERGSSYEQYF. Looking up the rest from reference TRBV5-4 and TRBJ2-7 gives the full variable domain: ETGVTQSPTHLIKTRGQQVTLRCSSQSGHNTVSWYQQALGQGPQFIFQYYREEENGRGNFPPRFSGLQFPNYSSELNVNALELDDSALYLCASSLERGSSYEQYFGPGTRLTVT.

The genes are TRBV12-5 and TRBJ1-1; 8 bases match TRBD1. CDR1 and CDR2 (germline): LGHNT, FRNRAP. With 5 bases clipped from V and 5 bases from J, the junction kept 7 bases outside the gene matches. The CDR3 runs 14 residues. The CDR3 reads CASGARQGRTEAFF. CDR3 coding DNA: TGTGCTAGTGGTGCACGACAGGGGCGGACTGAAGCTTTCTTT.

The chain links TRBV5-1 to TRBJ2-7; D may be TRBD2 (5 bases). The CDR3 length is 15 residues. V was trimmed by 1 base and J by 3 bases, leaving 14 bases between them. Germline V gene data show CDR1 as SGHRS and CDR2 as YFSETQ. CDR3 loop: CASSLKGDGGYEQYF. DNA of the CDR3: TGCGCCAGCAGCTTGAAGGGAGACGGAGGCTACGAGCAGTACTTC.

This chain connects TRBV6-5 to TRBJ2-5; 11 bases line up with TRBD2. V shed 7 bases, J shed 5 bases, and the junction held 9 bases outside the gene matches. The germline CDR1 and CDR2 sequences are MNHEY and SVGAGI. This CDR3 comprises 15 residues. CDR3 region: CASTWGTSGRETQYF. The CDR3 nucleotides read TGTGCCAGCACCTGGGGGACTAGCGGTCGGGAGACCCAGTACTTC.

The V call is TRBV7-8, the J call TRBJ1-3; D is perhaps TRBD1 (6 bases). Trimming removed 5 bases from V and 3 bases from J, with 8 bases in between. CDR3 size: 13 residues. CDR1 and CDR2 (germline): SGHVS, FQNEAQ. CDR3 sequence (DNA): TGTGCCAGCAGCACGGACAGTGGAAACACCATATATTTT. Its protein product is CASSTDSGNTIYF.

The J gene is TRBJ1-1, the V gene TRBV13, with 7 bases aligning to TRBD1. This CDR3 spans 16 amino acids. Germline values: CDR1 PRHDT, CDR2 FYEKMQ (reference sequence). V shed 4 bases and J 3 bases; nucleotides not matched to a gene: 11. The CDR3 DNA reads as TGTGCCAGCAGCTGGGGTGCGGGACAGTCTTACACTGAAGCTTTCTTT. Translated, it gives CASSWGAGQSYTEAFF. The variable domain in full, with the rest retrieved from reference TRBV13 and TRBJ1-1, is AAGVIQSPRHLIKEKRETATLKCYPIPRHDTVYWYQQGPGQDPQFLISFYEKMQSDKGSIPDRFSAQQFSDYHSELNMSSLELGDSALYFCASSWGAGQSYTEAFFGQGTRLTVV.

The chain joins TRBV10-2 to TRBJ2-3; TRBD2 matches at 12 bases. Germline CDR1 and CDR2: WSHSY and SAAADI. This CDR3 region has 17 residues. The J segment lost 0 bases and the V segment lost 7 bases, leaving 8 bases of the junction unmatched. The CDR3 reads CASKWLAGGLSTDTQYF. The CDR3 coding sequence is TGCGCCAGCAAGTGGCTAGCGGGGGGGCTGAGCACAGATACGCAGTATTTT.

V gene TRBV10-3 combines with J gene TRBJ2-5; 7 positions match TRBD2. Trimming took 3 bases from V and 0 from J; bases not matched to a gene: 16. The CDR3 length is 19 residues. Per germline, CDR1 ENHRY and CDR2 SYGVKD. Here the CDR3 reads CAISDSGRLATMYQETQYF. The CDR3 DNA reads TGTGCCATCAGTGATAGTGGGAGACTAGCCACCATGTACCAAGAGACCCAGTACTTC.

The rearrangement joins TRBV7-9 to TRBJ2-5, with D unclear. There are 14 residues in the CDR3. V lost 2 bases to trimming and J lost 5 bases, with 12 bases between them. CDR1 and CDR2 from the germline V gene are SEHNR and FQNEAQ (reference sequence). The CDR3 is CASSLISGLETQYF. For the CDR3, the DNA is TGTGCCAGCAGCTTAATATCGGGTCTCGAGACCCAGTACTTC.

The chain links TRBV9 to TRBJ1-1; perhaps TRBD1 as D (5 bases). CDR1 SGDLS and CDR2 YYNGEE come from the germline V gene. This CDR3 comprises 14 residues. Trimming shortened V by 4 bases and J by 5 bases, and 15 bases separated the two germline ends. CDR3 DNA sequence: TGTGCCAGCAGCACAAGGGGAATTAGGACTGAAGCTTTCTTT. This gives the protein CASSTRGIRTEAFF.

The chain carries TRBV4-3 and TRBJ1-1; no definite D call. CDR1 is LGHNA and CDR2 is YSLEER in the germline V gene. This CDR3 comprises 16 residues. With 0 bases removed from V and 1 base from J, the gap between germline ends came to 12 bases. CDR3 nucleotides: TGCGCCAGCAGCCAAGAGCGGAGTGTCACGAACACTGAAGCTTTCTTT. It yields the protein CASSQERSVTNTEAFF.